Below are 23 T cell receptor beta chains sequenced from a single sample in a study of blood T cell repertoires in COVID-19. Some clones are missing from TCRdb's copy, which holds only in-frame ones; the method was immunoSEQ multiplex PCR. The sample yields roughly 200,000 clones, just under 80% seen once. The sample consisted of peripheral blood. The origin of the receptors is a woman of 80 years or more with active or convalescent COVID-19.

The V and J genes are TRBV6-4 and TRBJ2-3, with 8 nucleotides matching TRBD2. With 2 bases clipped from V and 0 bases from J, the junction kept 1 base outside the gene matches. Germline CDR1 reads MRHNA; CDR2 reads SNTAGT. The CDR3 spans 15 residues. The CDR3 region is CASSDGGGSTDTQYF. The CDR3 region has the DNA TGTGCCAGCAGTGACGGCGGGGGGAGCACAGATACGCAGTATTTT.

This clone was detected a few times. This chain connects TRBV28 to TRBJ1-3; no firm D call. The V and J ends lost 6 bases and 3 bases respectively, with 12 bases between them. Germline CDR1 MDHEN, CDR2 SYDVKM. This CDR3 is 14 amino acids long. In DNA, the CDR3 is TGTGCCAGCAGCCCGCCGACACGTGGAAACACCATATATTTT. Translation: CASSPPTRGNTIYF.

This chain joins TRBV28 and TRBJ1-4; the D gene is possibly TRBD1 (5 bases). The V end was cut by 5 bases, the J end by 9 bases, with 25 bases between. Looked up from germline, CDR1 is MDHEN and CDR2 is SYDVKM. This CDR3 is built from 17 residues. CDR3 sequence: CASSGGSGSGVPKKLFF. The CDR3 region has the DNA TGTGCCAGCAGTGGGGGGTCAGGGAGTGGTGTCCCGAAAAAACTGTTTTTT. Filled out from reference TRBV28 and TRBJ1-4, the complete variable domain reads DVKVTQSSRYLVKRTGEKVFLECVQDMDHENMFWYRQDPGLGLRLIYFSYDVKMKEKGDIPEGYSVSREKKERFSLILESASTNQTSMYLCASSGGSGSGVPKKLFFGSGTQLSVL.

The gene calls are TRBV2 and TRBJ2-7; 8 bases fit TRBD1. This CDR3 comprises 14 residues. CDR1 and CDR2 (germline): SNHLY, FYNNEI. The J segment lost 2 bases and the V segment lost 7 bases, leaving 7 bases of the junction unmatched. The chain's CDR3 is CASKNGQGPYEQYF. The CDR3 DNA reads as TGTGCCAGCAAAAATGGACAGGGACCCTACGAGCAGTACTTC.

The J gene is TRBJ2-7, the V gene TRBV20-1; 10 positions agree with TRBD2. Germline CDR1 reads DFQATT; CDR2 reads SNEGSKA (reference sequence). There are 17 residues in the CDR3. The V gene end was trimmed by 3 bases and the J gene end by 2 bases; junction bases not matched to a gene: 13. CDR3 in DNA: TGCAGTGCTAGTGGGCGACTAGCGGGTTTCATAACCTACGAGCAGTACTTC. Protein sequence: CSASGRLAGFITYEQYF.

The genes are TRBV4-2 and TRBJ2-1; perhaps TRBD2 as D (5 bases). Deletions cut 4 bases from V and 5 bases from J, with 6 bases between. Germline V CDR1 and CDR2: LGHNA, YNFKEQ. CDR3 length: 12 residues. The CDR3: CASSRRNNEQFF. CDR3 in DNA: TGTGCCAGCAGCCGGAGGAACAATGAGCAGTTCTTC.

The rearrangement links TRBV9 to TRBJ2-7; 9 bases match TRBD1. This CDR3 spans 13 amino acids. V gave up 4 bases and J gave up 7 bases; unmatched junction bases: 6. Germline V gives CDR1 SGDLS, CDR2 YYNGEE. The CDR3 DNA sequence: TGTGCCAGCAGCCGGGACAGGGCGGGGGAGCAGTACTTC. It translates to CASSRDRAGEQYF.

The V call is TRBV18, the J call TRBJ1-5, with TRBD1 matching 8 bases. The CDR3 is 16 residues long. After removal of 2 bases from V and 3 bases from J, the junction contained 6 bases not matched to a gene. In germline, CDR1 is KGHSH, CDR2 LQKENI. The DNA of the CDR3 is TGTGCCAGCTCACCAACAGGGGGAACCCCCAATCAGCCCCAGCATTTT. This codes for CASSPTGGTPNQPQHF.

J is TRBJ1-5 and V is TRBV18; maybe TRBD1 (6 bases). Germline CDR1 reads KGHSH; CDR2 reads LQKENI. Trimming took 5 bases from V and 5 from J, leaving 16 bases between them. The CDR3 extends over 15 amino acids. CDR3 bases: TGTGCCAGCTCAGGAAACAGGGCAGGGGATCAGCCCCAGCATTTT. This translates into CASSGNRAGDQPQHF.

A few counts support this clone. The chain couples TRBV12-3 or TRBV12-4 to TRBJ2-2; no reliable D call. The length of the CDR3 is 13 residues. Trimming shortened V by 5 bases and J by 6 bases, and 10 bases separated the two germline ends. The CDR3 bases are TGTGCCAGCAGTCACATGGTTGCCGGGGAGCTGTTTTTT. It codes for CASSHMVAGELFF.

The chain combines TRBV9 with TRBJ1-1; a weak D match, TRBD1 (5 bases). The CDR3 has 17 residues. Per the germline V gene, CDR1 is SGDLS and CDR2 is YYNGEE. V lost 0 bases, J lost 5 bases, and 20 bases lay in between. The CDR3 reads CASSVEAYGGRGTEAFF. CDR3 DNA: TGTGCCAGCAGCGTAGAAGCTTATGGGGGGAGAGGGACTGAAGCTTTCTTT.

V gene TRBV4-2 combines with J gene TRBJ2-7; D is perhaps TRBD1 (5 bases). The CDR3 spans 15 residues. CDR1 is LGHNA and CDR2 is YNFKEQ in the germline V gene. Trimming removed 0 bases at V and 3 bases at J, with 12 bases between. CDR3 in amino acids: CASSQDWQGLYEQYF. CDR3 bases: TGTGCCAGCAGCCAAGATTGGCAGGGTCTCTACGAGCAGTACTTC.

This chain connects TRBV5-8 to TRBJ1-1; 10 bases are shared with TRBD1. Trimming took 1 base from V and 10 from J; bases not matched to a gene: 13. Germline CDR1 SGHTS, CDR2 YDEGEE. CDR3 size: 16 residues. CDR3 residues: CASSLPGTGAQWGAFF. The CDR3 DNA is TGTGCCAGCAGCTTGCCCGGGACAGGGGCCCAATGGGGAGCTTTCTTT.

This clone was seen just once. The rearrangement joins TRBV7-2 to TRBJ2-5; 10 bases are a match to TRBD1. Germline loops: CDR1 SGHTA, CDR2 FQGNSA. With V trimmed by 4 bases and J by 3 bases, 5 bases remained unmatched. This CDR3 region has 15 residues. The CDR3: CASSSWDRGEETQYF. CDR3 coding DNA: TGTGCCAGCAGCTCGTGGGACAGGGGAGAAGAGACCCAGTACTTC.

The V and J genes are TRBV6-5 and TRBJ1-2; tentatively, D is TRBD1 (5 bases). V gave up 7 bases and J gave up 4 bases, with 13 bases separating them. Germline V gene data show CDR1 as MNHEY and CDR2 as SVGAGI. This CDR3 has 13 residues. The CDR3 DNA follows: TGTGCCAGCAAACCGGGGGGGAGCTATGGCTACACCTTC. This codes for CASKPGGSYGYTF.

This chain links TRBV6-6 with TRBJ1-5; D is uncertain. CDR3 length equals 17 residues. Germline V gene data show CDR1 as MNHNY and CDR2 as SVGAGI (reference sequence). V was trimmed by 5 bases and J by 1 base, leaving 18 bases between them. CDR3 residues: CASSPGSEGWSNQPQHF. The CDR3 DNA reads TGTGCCAGCAGTCCCGGGTCGGAGGGCTGGAGCAATCAGCCCCAGCATTTT.

V and J are TRBV20-1 and TRBJ1-5, with D possibly matching TRBD1 (5 bases). CDR1 and CDR2 (germline): DFQATT, SNEGSKA (reference sequence). This CDR3 has 14 residues. Between the trimmed V and J ends, which lost 3 bases and 2 bases, there was a span of 11 bases. CDR3 DNA: TGCAGTGCTAGTTCAGGGAATGGCAATCAGCCCCAGCATTTT. It yields the protein CSASSGNGNQPQHF.

The chain is built from TRBV19 and TRBJ1-2, with TRBD1 matching 7 bases. CDR1 is LNHDA and CDR2 is SQIVND in the germline V gene (reference sequence). The CDR3 covers 12 residues. With 6 bases clipped from V and 6 bases from J, the junction kept 4 bases outside the gene matches. The CDR3 here is CASRGDRDGYTF. The CDR3 nucleotides read TGTGCCAGTAGGGGAGACAGGGATGGCTACACCTTC.

This clone was detected once. The rearrangement joins TRBV5-1 to TRBJ2-3; no clear D gene. Trimming pared 2 bases from V and 0 bases from J, leaving 10 bases between. The germline gives CDR1 SGHRS, CDR2 YFSETQ. CDR3 length: 15 residues. The CDR3 sequence is CASSFFSGSTDTQYF. Here the CDR3 DNA reads TGCGCCAGCAGCTTTTTTTCCGGGAGCACAGATACGCAGTATTTT.

V is TRBV28 and J is TRBJ2-1; no clear D. CDR3 length: 15 residues. V was trimmed by 6 bases and J by 1 base, leaving 13 bases between them. Germline V gives CDR1 MDHEN, CDR2 SYDVKM. The CDR3 loop is CASRFARFSYNEQFF. Written as DNA, the CDR3 is TGTGCCAGCAGGTTCGCCAGATTTTCCTACAATGAGCAGTTCTTC.

The CDR3 sequence: CASSQETVLNTEAFF. The CDR3, as DNA: TGTGCCAGCAGCCAAGAGACAGTTCTGAACACTGAAGCTTTCTTT. The chain uses TRBV3-1 (or the pseudogene TRBV3-2) and TRBJ1-1; D possibly corresponds to TRBD1 (5 bases). This CDR3 spans 15 amino acids. The germline V gene encodes CDR1 LGHDT and CDR2 YNNKEL (reference sequence). V was clipped by 0 bases and J by 0 bases, with 8 bases between them.

This chain links TRBV19 with TRBJ1-1; 8 bases map to TRBD1. CDR3 length: 17 amino acids. Unmatched junction bases numbered 10, after V lost 2 bases and J lost 2 bases. CDR1 is LNHDA and CDR2 is SQIVND in the germline V gene (reference sequence). DNA for the CDR3: TGTGCCAGTAGTATAATGTGGACAGGGCTTTTTAACACTGAAGCTTTCTTT. As protein: CASSIMWTGLFNTEAFF.

This clone has just one count. This chain uses TRBV19 with TRBJ2-1; a possible D gene is TRBD2 (6 bases). Germline CDR1 LNHDA, CDR2 SQIVND (reference sequence). The ends were cut back, 6 bases at V and 9 bases at J, with 15 bases in the middle. CDR3 size: 13 residues. The CDR3 coding sequence is TGTGCCAGTAGAGGGGCGGGGAAAGGTGAGCAGTTCTTC. Its translation is CASRGAGKGEQFF.